Each of the 2 T cell receptor beta chains below was sequenced from the same sample in a study of T cells after yellow fever vaccination. TCRdb itself ran the 5' RACE reads through MiXCR, one entry per CDR3 protein. The table includes fewer than 150,000 distinct CDR3 sequences, approximately 7.1% detected once. Sequences were derived from CD4+ T cells sorted from PBMCs, sampled more than 35 days after the first yellow fever vaccination. These receptors were obtained from a man in his late teens or twenties who received the YFV17D yellow fever vaccine.

This clonotype was seen at least ten times. The rearrangement joins TRBV6-1 to TRBJ1-1, with D possibly TRBD1 on 5 matching bases. Trimming took 5 bases from V and 6 from J, leaving 22 bases between them. The CDR3 sequence is 16 residues long. Looked up from germline, CDR1 is MNHNS and CDR2 is SASEGT. The CDR3 spells CASSRETAKNGAEAFF. Here the CDR3 DNA reads TGTGCCAGCAGTCGGGAGACAGCGAAGAATGGGGCTGAAGCTTTCTTT.

The CDR3 nucleotides are TGTGCCAGCAGCTTACAAGATGGTCCAGAGACCCAGTACTTC. Translated, it gives CASSLQDGPETQYF. The chain couples TRBV7-2 to TRBJ2-5; D remains unclear. The CDR3 runs to 14 residues. Germline V gene lookup returns CDR1 SGHTA and CDR2 FQGNSA. Trimming removed 2 bases from V and 4 bases from J, with 11 bases in between.